This TCR beta chain was obtained from a study of breast tumors, draining lymph nodes, adjacent tissues. Study findings and constraints: That most tumor T cells come from lymph nodes remained unproven. Tumors had less TCR diversity than lymph nodes, more than nontumor tissue. Tumor and nontumor repertoires were significantly more similar in luminal-like than in basal-like breast cancer. Findings are consistent with lymph node origin and intratumoral expansion of most tumor T cells.

This clonotype was observed a handful of times. Its antigen is currently unknown. At one of its ends the junction is not consistent with the germline gene, which may arise from a read error. CDR1 and CDR2 from the germline V gene are MNHEY and SVGEGT. This CDR3 spans 14 amino acids. The lymph nodes were axillary draining lymph nodes from breast cancer patients. TCRdb passed the multiplex PCR reads through MiXCR, listing each CDR3 protein once. The data hold about 180,000 distinct CDR3 sequences, with 25% to 40% observed a single time. This sequence originates from a female donor with breast cancer. Some clones in this sample may be carry-over from other donors' samples. Material for sequencing was axillary lymph node tissue. The chain has TRBV6-2 or TRBV6-3 and TRBJ1-2; D unresolved. CDR3 in amino acids: CASSHSIEGYGYTF. CDR3 DNA sequence: TGTGCCAGCAGTCACTCGATCGAAGGGTACGGCTACACCTTC.